A selection of T cell receptor beta chains follows, all from one sample in a study of identical twins. TCRdb recomputed calls from the 5' RACE reads with MiXCR, one row per CDR3 protein. Found here are about 920,000 distinct CDR3 sequences, 12% of them singletons; the top ten hold around 1.6%. These records were also assigned to another study, of yellow fever vaccine responses in identical twins.

The sample was PBMCs. All receptors come from a woman in her late teens or twenties in good health. Both conserved end residues are part of each CDR3. Fields, in order: D gene, J gene, V gene, CDR3 length, clone size, CDR3 DNA, CDR3 protein. D genes are given only for firm matches. Clone size, where shown, is once, few, many, or a class for clones that have expanded.

TRBD2 TRBJ2-3 TRBV27 15 few TGTGCCAGCAGTTTATACGGGGGGGGCGGAGATACGCAGTATTTT CASSLYGGGGDTQYF
TRBD2 TRBJ2-3 TRBV7-9 16 NA TGTGCCAGCAGTGATTTCGAAGCGGGAGAGGCAGATACGCAGTATTTT CASSDFEAGEADTQYF
NA TRBJ2-3 TRBV4-1 15 few TGCGCCAGCATGGGGACCGGCTCCCTCACAGATACGCAGTATTTT CASMGTGSLTDTQYF
NA TRBJ2-3 TRBV4-1 16 NA TGCGCCAGCAGCCAAGGGGCCCTGGGGGGCACAGATACGCAGTATTTT CASSQGALGGTDTQYF
NA TRBJ2-5 TRBV10-3 15 few TGTGCCATCAGTGAGTCGGCTAGTTCGGGAGAGACCCAGTACTTC CAISESASSGETQYF
NA TRBJ1-1 TRBV6-1 13 few TGTGCCAGCAGCCTCGACAGACTCGCTGAAGCTTTCTTT CASSLDRLAEAFF
TRBD2 TRBJ2-2 TRBV15 20 many TGTGCCACCAGCAGAGACTTGGGTCCCGGGACTAGCGTGAACACCGGGGAGCTGTTTTTT CATSRDLGPGTSVNTGELFF
NA TRBJ2-5 TRBV7-8 14 NA TGTGCCAGCAGCTTAGCAGGGGAAAGGGAGACCCAGTACTTC CASSLAGERETQYF
TRBD1 TRBJ2-1 TRBV4-1 15 few TGCGCCAGCAGCCAAGGGCGGACAGGGGACAATGAGCAGTTCTTC CASSQGRTGDNEQFF
NA TRBJ2-3 TRBV1 17 NA TGCACCAGCAGCCAAGAAGCCCAGCGGGAGGACACAGATACGCAGTATTTT CTSSQEAQREDTDTQYF
NA TRBJ1-1 TRBV20-1 13 NA TGCAGTGCTTATAAACCCCCGGGCACTGAAGCTTTCTTT CSAYKPPGTEAFF
NA TRBJ1-4 TRBV18 12 NA TGTGCCAGCTCCGGAGAAAATGAAAAACTGTTTTTT CASSGENEKLFF
TRBD2 TRBJ2-3 TRBV20-1 15 few TGCAGTGCTAGATCTAGCGGGAGCAGCACAGATACGCAGTATTTT CSARSSGSSTDTQYF
NA TRBJ1-1 TRBV4-2 15 many TGTGCCAGCAGCCAAGACCAGACCATGAACACTGAAGCTTTCTTT CASSQDQTMNTEAFF
NA TRBJ2-5 TRBV6-1 14 few TGTGCCAGCAGCCAACGGGTGCCACAAGAGACCCAGTACTTC CASSQRVPQETQYF
NA TRBJ2-1 TRBV20-1 10 few TGCAGTGCTAGGCTCGAAGAGCAGTTCTTC CSARLEEQFF
TRBD1 TRBJ1-1 TRBV2 13 NA TGTGCCAGCACCCCGACAGGGGATTGGGGAGCTTTCTTT CASTPTGDWGAFF
NA TRBJ2-2 TRBV7-2 16 NA TGTGCCAGCAGCTTAGTTCTAGGGATCAACACCGGGGAGCTGTTTTTT CASSLVLGINTGELFF
TRBD2 TRBJ2-1 TRBV12-5 15 few TGTGCTAGTGGTTTAGGACTAGCGGGTCTGAATGAGCAGTTCTTC CASGLGLAGLNEQFF
NA TRBJ2-4 TRBV2 19 NA TGTGCCAGCAGTGGTCAGACAGACAACTCCTTACTAGCCAAAAACATTCAGTACTTC CASSGQTDNSLLAKNIQYF
TRBD2 TRBJ2-7 TRBV10-2 15 NA TGCGCCAGCAGTGGGACTAGCGGGGCTTCCTACGAGCAGTACTTC CASSGTSGASYEQYF
NA TRBJ1-5 TRBV5-1 14 NA TGCGCCAGCAGCTTGGACGGGTTATACCAGCCCCAGCATTTT CASSLDGLYQPQHF
TRBD1 TRBJ1-5 TRBV6-1 15 NA TGTGCCAGCAGCGCCACAGGGGGCGGCAATCAGCCCCAGCATTTT CASSATGGGNQPQHF
NA TRBJ2-4 TRBV28 14 few TGTGCCAGCAGCCAAGCCATAGCCAAAAACATTCAGTACTTC CASSQAIAKNIQYF
NA TRBJ1-1 TRBV3-1 15 few TGTGCCAGCAGCCAACAAGGGACAACGAACACTGAAGCTTTCTTT CASSQQGTTNTEAFF
NA TRBJ1-2 TRBV12-3/TRBV12-4 13 many TGTGCCAGCAGTTTTGGTTCTAGCTATGGCTACACCTTC CASSFGSSYGYTF
NA TRBJ2-7 TRBV6-1 17 NA TGTGCCAGCAGGCCTACAGGGATTGGCGGTAGCTCCTACGAGCAGTACTTC CASRPTGIGGSSYEQYF
NA TRBJ2-1 TRBV6-5 15 many TGTGCCAGCAGTTACGGGGGGAGCTCCTACAATGAGCAGTTCTTC CASSYGGSSYNEQFF
NA TRBJ1-2 TRBV5-1 14 many TGCGCCAGCAGCTTGTTAGGTTTGGGATATGGCTACACCTTC CASSLLGLGYGYTF
NA TRBJ2-3 TRBV9 18 NA TGTGCCAGCAGCGTCATCTCATCACTAGCCGGGGGCACAGATACGCAGTATTTT CASSVISSLAGGTDTQYF
TRBD1 TRBJ2-3 TRBV28 15 few TGTGCCAGCAGAACTAGGACAGGGGGCACAGATACGCAGTATTTT CASRTRTGGTDTQYF
TRBD2 TRBJ2-2 TRBV4-1 17 many TGCGCCAGCAGCCCAAGCGGGAGGGCCTTAAACACCGGGGAGCTGTTTTTT CASSPSGRALNTGELFF
NA TRBJ1-5 TRBV5-6 14 NA TGTGCCAGCAGCTCCGCAGGGTACGGTCAGCCCAAGCATTTT CASSSAGYGQPKHF
NA TRBJ1-6 TRBV6-5 14 few TGTGCCAGCAGATACGGGCAGATTAATTCACCCCTCCACTTT CASRYGQINSPLHF
NA TRBJ2-2 TRBV15 14 many TGTGCCACCAGCAGAGACTTTAGCGTCGGGGAGCTGTTTTTT CATSRDFSVGELFF
TRBD1 TRBJ2-7 TRBV14 14 few TGTGCCAGCAGCCAGAACAGGGGGCCCTACGAGCAGTACTTC CASSQNRGPYEQYF
NA TRBJ2-3 TRBV25-1 11 few TGTGCCAGCAGTGTGTACGTTGAGCAGTATTTT CASSVYVEQYF
NA TRBJ1-2 TRBV4-2 15 few TGTGCCAGCAGCCAAGCAATCTCGCAACCCTATGGCTACACCTTC CASSQAISQPYGYTF
NA TRBJ2-1 TRBV7-2 14 NA TGTGCCAGCAGCTTAGGGACAGCCTTCAATGAGCAGTTCTTC CASSLGTAFNEQFF
NA TRBJ1-1 TRBV6-1 12 many TGTGCCAGCACCTCCGGGGGCCCTGAAGCTTTCTTT CASTSGGPEAFF
NA TRBJ2-5 TRBV6-5 12 NA TGTGCCAGCAGTTACTCTCGTGGTGGTCAGTACTTC CASSYSRGGQYF
TRBD2 TRBJ2-1 TRBV15 18 NA TGTGCCACCAGCAGGCACAACCTTCTAGCGGGGGGTAGTTATGAGCAGTTCTTC CATSRHNLLAGGSYEQFF
NA TRBJ1-1 TRBV5-8 13 NA TGTGCCAGCAGCTTAATTGGGATCCCCCGGGCTTTCTTT CASSLIGIPRAFF
NA TRBJ2-3 TRBV7-6 14 NA TGTGCCAGCAGTCGCTGGTCGGGTACAGATACGCAGTATTTT CASSRWSGTDTQYF
TRBD1 TRBJ1-6 TRBV20-1 14 many TGCAGTGCTAAAGACAGGGACCCTAATTCACCCCTCCACTTT CSAKDRDPNSPLHF